This entry concerns a single TCR beta chain. Its target is not known. V lost 2 bases and J lost 10; bases outside the gene matches: 9. The CDR3 covers 15 residues. Germline-derived CDR1 and CDR2 are SGHTA and FQGNSA. The data stem from a study of T cell responses to AZD1222 COVID-19 vaccine. Measured with immunoSEQ multiplex PCR; TCRdb has only the in-frame clones, and not every one. The sample holds approximately 220,000 clones, 93% seen once. The study, taken as a whole, reports: The CD4 TCRs associated with vaccination extended across spike and predominated at 160-218 and 743-854. White British ancestry dominated among donors, who included more females, and clonal diversity was possibly underestimated.

The sample consisted of peripheral blood, taken on day 0 of MenACWY control vaccination. The chain is built from TRBV7-2 and TRBJ2-1, with 9 bases lining up with TRBD1. The sequence derives from an adult in good health. The CDR3: CASSLSGQGVTEQFF. Written as DNA, the CDR3 is TGTGCCAGCAGCTTATCGGGACAGGGAGTCACCGAGCAGTTCTTC.